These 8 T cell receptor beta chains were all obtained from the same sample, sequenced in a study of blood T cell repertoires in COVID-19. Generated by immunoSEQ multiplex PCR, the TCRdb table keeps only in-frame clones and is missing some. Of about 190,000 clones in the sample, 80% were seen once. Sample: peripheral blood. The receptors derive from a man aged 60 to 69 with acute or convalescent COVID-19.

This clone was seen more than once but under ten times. The CDR3 bases are TGTGCCAGTAGAGGGCAGGGGCGCAATCAGCCCCAGCATTTT. It specifies CASRGQGRNQPQHF. V gene TRBV19 combines with J gene TRBJ1-5; tentative D call: TRBD1 (6 bases). CDR3 size: 14 residues. Germline V gene sequence: CDR1 LNHDA, CDR2 SQIVND (reference sequence). Trimming removed 6 bases from V and 2 bases from J, with 11 bases in between.

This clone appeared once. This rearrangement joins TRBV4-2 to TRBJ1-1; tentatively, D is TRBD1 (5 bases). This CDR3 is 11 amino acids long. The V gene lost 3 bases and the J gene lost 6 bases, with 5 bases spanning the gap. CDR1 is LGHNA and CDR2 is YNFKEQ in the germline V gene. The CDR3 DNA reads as TGTGCCAGCAGCCAGACAGCTGAAGCTTTCTTT. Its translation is CASSQTAEAFF.

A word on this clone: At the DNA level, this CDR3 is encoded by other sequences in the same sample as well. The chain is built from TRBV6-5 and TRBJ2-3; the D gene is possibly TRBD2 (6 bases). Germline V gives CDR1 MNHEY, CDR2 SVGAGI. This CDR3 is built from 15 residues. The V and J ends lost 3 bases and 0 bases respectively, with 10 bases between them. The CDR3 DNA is TGTGCCAGCAGTTATAGTAGCGGCAGCACAGATACGCAGTATTTT. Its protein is CASSYSSGSTDTQYF.

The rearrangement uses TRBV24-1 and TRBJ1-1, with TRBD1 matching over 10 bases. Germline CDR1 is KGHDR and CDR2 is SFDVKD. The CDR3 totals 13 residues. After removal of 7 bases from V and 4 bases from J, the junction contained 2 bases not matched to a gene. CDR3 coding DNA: TGTGCCACCAGGGACAGGGGGTTCACTGAAGCTTTCTTT. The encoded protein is CATRDRGFTEAFF.

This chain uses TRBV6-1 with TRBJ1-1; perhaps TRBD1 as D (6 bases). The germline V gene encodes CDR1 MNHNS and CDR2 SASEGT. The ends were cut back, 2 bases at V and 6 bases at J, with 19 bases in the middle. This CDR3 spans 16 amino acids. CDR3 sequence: CASSETGIRLGAEAFF. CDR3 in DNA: TGTGCCAGCAGTGAAACAGGGATCCGCCTTGGGGCTGAAGCTTTCTTT.

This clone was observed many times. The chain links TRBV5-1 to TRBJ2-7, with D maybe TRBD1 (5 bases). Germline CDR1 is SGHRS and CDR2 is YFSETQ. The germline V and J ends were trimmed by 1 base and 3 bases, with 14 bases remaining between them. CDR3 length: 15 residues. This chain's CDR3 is CASSLIGEGFYEQYF. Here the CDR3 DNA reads TGCGCCAGCAGCTTGATAGGGGAAGGATTCTACGAGCAGTACTTC.

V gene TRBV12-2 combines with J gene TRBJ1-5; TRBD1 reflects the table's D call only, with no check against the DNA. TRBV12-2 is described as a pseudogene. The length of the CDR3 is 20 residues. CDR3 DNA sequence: TGTGCAAGTCGCATCAGACCGGACGGGACACCGTTCCCTAGCAATCAGCCCCAGCATTTT. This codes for CASRIRPDGTPFPSNQPQHF.

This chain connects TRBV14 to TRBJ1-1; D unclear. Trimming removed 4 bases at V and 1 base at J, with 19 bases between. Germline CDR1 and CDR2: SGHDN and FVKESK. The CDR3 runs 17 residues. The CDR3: CASSPLEISGTNTEAFF. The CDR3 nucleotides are TGTGCCAGCAGCCCGTTGGAGATTAGCGGCACGAACACTGAAGCTTTCTTT.